This TCR beta chain stems from a study of CD8+ T cells in alopecia areata. It was cDNA, reverse transcribed from extracted RNA, that served as the sequencing template. Sequenced by immunoSEQ multiplex PCR; TCRdb stores in-frame clones only, minus some. The sample lists some 99,000 clones, under 45% seen once, with 0.7% to 0.95% in the top ten. The table lists this clone with a few counts. Germline trimming cut 8 bases from V and 4 bases from J; bases unmatched to any gene: 3. The germline CDR1 and CDR2 sequences are SQVTM and ANQGSEA. This CDR3 spans 12 amino acids. The chain links TRBV29-1 to TRBJ2-1; 9 bases map to TRBD2. Sequences were obtained from CD4+ T cells sorted from blood. This receptor was obtained from a human donor with alopecia areata. CDR3 in amino acids: CSISGSYNEQFF. The DNA of the CDR3 is TGCAGCATTAGCGGGAGTTACAATGAGCAGTTCTTC.